This TCR beta chain was obtained from a study of T cell clonotyping in hematopoietic cell transplantation (dated by TCRdb to the early 2020s). General notes on the study: Recipient samples taken before transplant were obtained following cytoreduction. Patients were recruited between September 2015 and 2017 and followed until late 2020 or death. A total of 110 to 150 blood samples were collected in the study from 35 consecutive transplant recipients and their related donors. The paper's findings and limits, for the study overall: The sample size was limited, and CD4 and CD8 repertoire contributions could not be separated because cells were not sorted. A decrease in recipient TCR diversity was observed after transplant, and a progressive increase in pathologically expanded clonotypes was seen from day 30 to day 180. Broader TCR repertoire diversity after transplant was predicted by Inverse Simpson Index values from donors and from recipients before transplant. Overlap with donor repertoires was found for only a small fraction of recipient repertoires, with over 95% found to appear de novo at the given depth.

The CDR3 starts with the cysteine, ends with the phenylalanine, and has 15 residues. The kept DNA is CDR3 alone, 45 bases in frame from the first base. In the germline V gene, CDR1 corresponds to MGHDK and CDR2 to SYGVNS. V drops 0 bases and J drops 0 bases, leaving 3 bases in between. Points on this clone: Its recognized antigen is unknown. No much larger clonotype is one base removed from it; base qualities were not supplied.

The immunoSEQ assay, a bias-controlled multiplex PCR with V- and J-specific primers, was used to amplify TCR beta CDR3 regions from genomic DNA. A proprietary barcode and Illumina adapter sequences were added to the CDR3 amplicons in a second PCR step. CDR3 libraries were sequenced on an Illumina MiSeq instrument. The study's own analysis went as follows. Export and quality control were done with immunoSEQ Analyzer 3.0, while downstream analyses used R Bioconductor and Immunarch. Only productive rearrangements within the normalized downsampled data set were used in the calculation of repertoire metrics. In the normalized cohort, clonotypes with more than 5 templates were defined as pathologically expanded. The Inverse Simpson Index was used to measure repertoire diversity. To capture all clonotypes, the CMV-specificity analyses were run on the non-normalized data set. The table was pulled from immuneACCESS by TCRdb, which kept in-frame rearrangements only. Such tables lose some clones; where checked, under half of the loss comes from unresolved V genes, and the rest has no known cause. That table supplies the V and J calls and clone size; D and trimming were determined from the DNA. This sample lists tens of thousands of clones; 95% to 97% were detected once. The top ten clonotypes cover 1.5% to 2% of the sample.

Per the publication, the time point label means: recipient sample about 28 days before transplant, after cytoreduction. Recipient blood was collected about 28 days before transplant and at days 30, 100 and 180 after transplant. Nuclei Lysis Solution was used to extract genomic DNA from fresh or cryopreserved unfractionated peripheral blood mononuclear cells. The sample consisted of peripheral blood mononuclear cells, taken before stem cell transplant. Rearrangement joined TRBV25-1 to TRBJ2-6; confidence is insufficient to name the D gene. The clonotype originates from a woman in her 50s with acute myeloid leukemia. Some clones in this sample may be carry-over from other donors' samples. The CDR3 amino acid sequence is: CASSEYGSGANVLTF. DNA sequence: TGTGCCAGCAGTGAATATGGCTCTGGGGCCAACGTCCTGACTTTC.